This T cell receptor beta chain was recorded in a study of technical replicates of blood from several donors. Germline CDR1 GTSNPN, CDR2 SVGIG (reference sequence). The CDR3 has 13 residues. V lost 4 bases, J lost 3 bases, and 10 bases lay in between. The table came from immunoSEQ multiplex PCR; TCRdb's copy has only in-frame clones and leaves some out. The sample yields approximately 92,000 clones, roughly 96% seen once. The TCR sequence derives from a human donor in good health. Input material: T cells isolated from PBMCs. The rearrangement links TRBV30 to TRBJ1-5, with D maybe TRBD1 (6 bases). The CDR3 bases are TGTGCCTGGAATACAGGGACCAATCAGCCCCAGCATTTT. Its protein product is CAWNTGTNQPQHF. The entire variable domain, with the rest obtained from reference TRBV30 and TRBJ1-5, is as follows: SQTIHQWPATLVQPVGSPLSLECTVEGTSNPNLYWYRQAAGRGLQLLFYSVGIGQISSEVPQNLSASRPQDRQFILSSKKLLLSDSGFYLCAWNTGTNQPQHFGDGTRLSIL.